The present entry profiles one T cell receptor (beta chain) with its context. No antigen is known for it. The sample comes from a study of OX40 agonist ivuxolimab in advanced cancers. The overall study: Aged 23 to 79 with a mean of approximately 60 years, they were about 83% male. A history of anti-PD-1, anti-PD-L1 or anti-CTLA-4 therapy was acceptable, and about 40% had some.

Study outcomes and limitations: The CD4+ and CD8+ T cells in the blood had expanded clonally by week 6 at 0.1 to 3.0 mg/kg. Mean expanded clone counts were higher in CD8+ than CD4+ T cells.

The V gene lost 3 bases and the J gene lost 3 bases, with 15 bases spanning the gap. CDR3 length: 15 amino acids. Per the germline V gene, CDR1 is SGHNT and CDR2 is YENEEA. The data were produced by immunoSEQ multiplex PCR, yet TCRdb's version contains in-frame clones alone and is incomplete. The table lists approximately 60,000 clones, approximately 89% of them singletons. The chain combines TRBV11-3 with TRBJ2-7; either TRBD1 or TRBD2 may supply D (5 bases each). This receptor was identified in an adult with an advanced solid tumor such as melanoma, head and neck, liver or kidney cancer. The input for sequencing was CD4+ or CD8+ T cells sorted from blood, taken in a trial of the OX40 agonist ivuxolimab. CDR3 nucleotides: TGTGCCAGCAGCTTGGTCGACGGGGCGGACTACGAGCAGTACTTC. Translated, it gives CASSLVDGADYEQYF.